A few counts support the clone carrying this T cell receptor (beta chain). Its antigen is as yet unknown. Germline trimming cut 1 base from V and 1 base from J; bases unmatched to any gene: 2. From germline, CDR1 is LNHDA and CDR2 SQIVND (reference sequence). This CDR3 spans 15 amino acids. Uncontrolled infection, other autoimmune disease, pregnancy or lactation led to exclusion. These data originate in a study of T cells in Graves' hyperthyroidism and ophthalmopathy. Overall study results and limits: Ophthalmopathy onset followed model prediction by a median approximately seven months. In the blood, most expanded thyroid clonotypes above 0.001 appeared as well.

The TCR beta CDR3 regions underwent amplification using RNA transcripts as the source. First-round RT-PCR with HTBI primers amplified the TCR CDR3 region. TCRdb re-called the multiplex PCR reads with MiXCR, one entry per CDR3 protein. This table has around 240,000 distinct CDR3 sequences, roughly 15% appearing once. This receptor was identified in a woman aged 40 to 49 with Graves' hyperthyroidism that later progressed to Graves' ophthalmopathy. Sequences were obtained from blood. The rearrangement joins TRBV19 to TRBJ2-7; 9 bases match TRBD2. CDR3 protein: CASSIATSGSYEQYF. The CDR3 nucleotides read TGTGCCAGTAGTATAGCGACTAGCGGTTCCTACGAGCAGTACTTC.